Shown below are 10 T cell receptor beta chains from a single sample sequenced in a study of CD8 T cells in ankylosing spondylitis. TCRdb passed the 5' RACE reads through MiXCR, listing each CDR3 protein once. The table includes a few hundred thousand distinct CDR3 sequences, less than 25% detected once. The specimen sequenced was blood, either unsorted or a sorted T cell fraction (not recorded which). The receptor set was obtained from a female donor with ankylosing spondylitis or in good health (not recorded which).

This clonotype was seen ten or more times. The V gene is TRBV15, the J gene TRBJ2-1; D could derive from TRBD1 or TRBD2 (5 bases each). V dropped 0 bases and J dropped 8 bases, with 8 bases sitting between them. The CDR3 runs to 13 residues. Germline CDR1 and CDR2: LNHNV and YYDKDF (reference sequence). CDR3 region: CATSRDREYEQFF. Written as DNA, the CDR3 is TGTGCCACCAGCAGAGACAGGGAGTATGAGCAGTTCTTC.

V and J are TRBV4-3 and TRBJ1-4, with TRBD1 matching 8 bases. Germline CDR1 and CDR2: LGHNA and YSLEER. After removal of 1 base from V and 3 bases from J, the junction contained 7 bases not matched to a gene. There are 17 residues in the CDR3. The CDR3 region has the DNA TGCGCCAGCAGCCAAGGGCCCAACAGGGGGGCTAATGAAAAACTGTTTTTT. It translates to CASSQGPNRGANEKLFF.

This clonotype was seen more than once but under ten times. The rearrangement joins TRBV7-2 to TRBJ1-1; D gene ambiguous. The CDR3 covers 13 residues. The V gene's germline CDR1 is SGHTA and CDR2 FQGNSA. V lost 7 bases to trimming and J lost 1 base, with 10 bases between them. CDR3: CASKRGQNTEAFF. The CDR3 nucleotides read TGTGCCAGCAAACGAGGGCAGAACACTGAAGCTTTCTTT.

V is TRBV7-9 and J is TRBJ2-3, with 8 bases identical to TRBD2. The V gene end was trimmed by 5 bases and the J gene end by 2 bases; junction bases not matched to a gene: 6. Germline assignment: CDR1 SEHNR and CDR2 FQNEAQ (reference sequence). The CDR3 runs 15 residues. CDR3 DNA sequence: TGTGCCAGCAGCCCTGCGGGGGGCCCCACAGATACGCAGTATTTT. This gives the protein CASSPAGGPTDTQYF. Full variable domain (rest looked up from reference TRBV7-9 and TRBJ2-3): DTGVSQNPRHKITKRGQNVTFRCDPISEHNRLYWYRQTLGQGPEFLTYFQNEAQLEKSRLLSDRFSAERPKGSFSTLEIQRTEQGDSAMYLCASSPAGGPTDTQYFGPGTRLTVL.

The sample holds a few counts of this clonotype. CDR3 loop: CASSMGLAGGPGNEQFF. The CDR3 bases are TGTGCCAGCAGTATGGGACTAGCGGGAGGGCCGGGGAATGAGCAGTTCTTC. The chain carries TRBV6-1 and TRBJ2-1, with 16 bases aligning to TRBD2. The germline V gene has CDR1 MNHNS and CDR2 SASEGT. The V segment lost 5 bases and the J segment 7 bases; nucleotides outside the gene matches: 8. CDR3 length equals 17 residues.

This clonotype was seen more than once but under ten times. The J gene is TRBJ2-1, the V gene TRBV12-3 or TRBV12-4; 9 bases are a match to TRBD2. J lost 8 bases, V lost 8 bases, and 13 bases had no gene match. This CDR3 region has 15 residues. CDR3 protein: CASARLAGIGYEQFF. The CDR3 nucleotides read TGTGCCAGCGCAAGGCTAGCGGGGATAGGGTATGAGCAGTTCTTC.

This chain uses TRBV7-9 with TRBJ2-7; 10 bases map to TRBD2. V shed 5 bases and J 9 bases; nucleotides not matched to a gene: 10. CDR1 and CDR2 from the germline V gene are SEHNR and FQNEAQ (reference sequence). The CDR3 spans 14 residues. The chain's CDR3 is CASSKGLAWVVQYF. The CDR3 coding sequence is TGTGCCAGCAGCAAGGGACTAGCGTGGGTAGTGCAGTACTTC. Full variable domain (remainder filled in from reference TRBV7-9 and TRBJ2-7): DTGVSQNPRHKITKRGQNVTFRCDPISEHNRLYWYRQTLGQGPEFLTYFQNEAQLEKSRLLSDRFSAERPKGSFSTLEIQRTEQGDSAMYLCASSKGLAWVVQYFGPGTRLTVT.

This clonotype was counted only a few times. The V and J genes are TRBV12-3 or TRBV12-4 and TRBJ1-5; D gene uncertain. The CDR3 sequence is 13 residues long. The germline V and J ends were trimmed by 5 bases and 0 bases, with 5 bases remaining between them. Written as DNA, the CDR3 is TGTGCCAGCAGTCAATTTAGCAATCAGCCCCAGCATTTT. Amino acid sequence: CASSQFSNQPQHF.

This clonotype showed up just a few times. The chain is built from TRBV7-9 and TRBJ2-7; 10 bases match TRBD2. Germline CDR1 is SEHNR and CDR2 is FQNEAQ (reference sequence). The CDR3 is 17 amino acids. Trimming took 5 bases from V and 2 from J; bases not matched to a gene: 12. Written as DNA, the CDR3 is TGTGCCAGCAGCCCGACCTTTAGCGGGAGGCTACCCTACGAGCAGTACTTC. Residues: CASSPTFSGRLPYEQYF. Full variable domain (missing parts from reference TRBV7-9 and TRBJ2-7): DTGVSQNPRHKITKRGQNVTFRCDPISEHNRLYWYRQTLGQGPEFLTYFQNEAQLEKSRLLSDRFSAERPKGSFSTLEIQRTEQGDSAMYLCASSPTFSGRLPYEQYFGPGTRLTVT.

In its sample, this clonotype was seen many times. The rearrangement joins TRBV12-3 or TRBV12-4 to TRBJ1-2; D is ambiguous. Between the trimmed V and J ends, which lost 4 bases and 6 bases, there was a span of 6 bases. CDR3 length: 11 residues. CDR3 nucleotides: TGTGCCAGCAGTTCCCAAAATGGCTACACCTTC. The encoded protein is CASSSQNGYTF.